This T cell receptor beta chain came from a study of PD-1 blockade in classical Hodgkin lymphoma. Whole-study context: Patients were infused with nivolumab 3 mg/kg every 2 weeks.

Study-level results: Healthy donors reportedly exceeded newly diagnosed patients in baseline TCR diversity. Complete responders matched newly diagnosed patients in baseline diversity.

Exposure to brentuximab vedotin varied, and each patient had relapsed following autologous stem cell transplantation. This clone was seen only once. Antigen: not known. V shed 6 bases, J shed 6 bases, and the junction held 9 bases outside the gene matches. This CDR3 region has 13 residues. The germline CDR1 and CDR2 sequences are SQVTM and ANQGSEA. The method was immunoSEQ multiplex PCR; TCRdb's version includes in-frame clones alone and lacks a portion of them. The sample holds over 70,000 clones, roughly 90% seen once. This rearrangement joins TRBV29-1 to TRBJ1-1, with 8 bases aligning to TRBD1. The sequencing here drew on peripheral blood mononuclear cells (PBMCs), taken at baseline. The origin of this receptor is a human donor with classical Hodgkin lymphoma. The CDR3 DNA sequence: TGCAGCGTAAAAACCCAGGGGGCTTCTGAAGCTTTCTTT. Its protein is CSVKTQGASEAFF.